A single sample gave rise to the 24 T cell receptor beta chains below, sequenced in a study of blood T cell repertoires in COVID-19. Some clones are missing from TCRdb's copy, which holds only in-frame ones; the method was immunoSEQ multiplex PCR. Here the sample spans about 410,000 clones, around nine tenths being singletons. The sequenced material came from peripheral blood. The receptors originated from a woman in her 40s with COVID-19, enrolled during active disease.

This rearrangement joins TRBV6-5 to TRBJ2-1, with D maybe TRBD2 (6 bases). Trimming left V 6 bases short and J 5 bases short, with 11 bases between. The CDR3 has 13 residues. CDR1 is MNHEY, CDR2 SVGAGI, per germline. The DNA of the CDR3 is TGTGCCAGCAGACTAGCAGGCGACAATGAGCAGTTCTTC. Its protein is CASRLAGDNEQFF.

This clone was counted once. This chain joins TRBV28 and TRBJ2-7; TRBD2 aligns across 13 bases. CDR3 size: 14 residues. CDR1 MDHEN and CDR2 SYDVKM come from the germline V gene. V lost 8 bases, J lost 1 base, and 2 bases stayed unmatched. CDR3 sequence (DNA): TGTGCCAGCGGGGGACTAGCGGGGTCCTACGAGCAGTACTTC. This gives the protein CASGGLAGSYEQYF.

This clone has just one count. The chain combines TRBV3-1 (or the pseudogene TRBV3-2) with TRBJ2-1, with a possible D match to TRBD1 (5 bases). CDR1 LGHDT and CDR2 YNNKEL come from the germline V gene (reference sequence). There are 13 residues in the CDR3. Trimming shortened V by 3 bases and J by 10 bases, and 13 bases separated the two germline ends. CDR3 sequence reads: CASSHGRVGEQFF. The CDR3 nucleotides are TGTGCCAGCAGCCACGGCAGGGTAGGGGAGCAGTTCTTC.

The sample holds a few counts of this clone. CDR3 region: CASSLSAGNYGYTF. Here the CDR3 DNA reads TGTGCCAGCAGCTTATCGGCAGGGAACTATGGCTACACCTTC. V usage is TRBV7-2 and J usage is TRBJ1-2; D might be TRBD1 (5 bases). The CDR3 is 14 amino acids. V lost 2 bases, J lost 2 bases, and 9 bases lay in between. CDR1 is SGHTA and CDR2 is FQGNSA in the germline V gene. Supplemented by reference TRBV7-2 and TRBJ1-2, the full variable domain reads GAGVSQSPSNKVTEKGKDVELRCDPISGHTALYWYRQSLGQGLEFLIYFQGNSAPDKSGLPSDRFSAERTGGSVSTLTIQRTQQEDSAVYLCASSLSAGNYGYTFGSGTRLTVV.

The V and J genes are TRBV7-9 and TRBJ2-3; TRBD2 matches at 7 bases. Looked up from germline, CDR1 is SEHNR and CDR2 is FQNEAQ (reference sequence). V lost 4 bases and J lost 14; bases outside the gene matches: 12. This CDR3 has 13 amino acids. The CDR3 bases are TGTGCCAGCAGCTCGGACTTGAGCGGGACTGGGTATTTT. Amino acid sequence: CASSSDLSGTGYF.

The chain is built from TRBV19 and TRBJ2-7; D ambiguous. This CDR3 spans 15 amino acids. The ends were cut back, 2 bases at V and 3 bases at J, with 14 bases in the middle. Germline CDR1 and CDR2: LNHDA and SQIVND (reference sequence). CDR3 DNA sequence: TGTGCCAGTAGTATATCCCTGGCAGGCCACTACGAGCAGTACTTC. It is translated as CASSISLAGHYEQYF.

The CDR3: CASSPEGSEDTQYF. In nucleotides, the CDR3 is TGTGCCAGCTCACCGGAGGGGTCGGAGGATACGCAGTATTTT. This sequence joins TRBV18 and TRBJ2-3; a weak D match, TRBD2 (6 bases). The CDR3 length is 14 residues. The V end was cut by 3 bases, the J end by 6 bases, with 13 bases between. In germline, CDR1 is KGHSH, CDR2 LQKENI. The whole variable domain, remainder taken from reference TRBV18 and TRBJ2-3, is NAGVMQNPRHLVRRRGQEARLRCSPMKGHSHVYWYRQLPEEGLKFMVYLQKENIIDESGMPKERFSAEFPKEGPSILRIQQVVRGDSAAYFCASSPEGSEDTQYFGPGTRLTVL.

This chain links TRBV15 with TRBJ2-7; tentatively, D is TRBD1 (6 bases). The V gene lost 1 base and the J gene lost 9 bases, with 19 bases spanning the gap. CDR1 is LNHNV, CDR2 YYDKDF, per germline (reference sequence). This CDR3 is 15 amino acids long. CDR3 region: CATSRGWQGFDGQYF. The CDR3 DNA follows: TGTGCCACCAGCAGAGGTTGGCAGGGGTTTGACGGGCAGTACTTC.

The chain has TRBV4-3 and TRBJ1-1; no firm D call. The CDR3 has 15 residues. CDR1 is LGHNA, CDR2 YSLEER, per germline. V was shortened by 2 bases and J by 1 base, with 11 bases between the two germline ends. The CDR3 nucleotides are TGCGCCAGCAGCCAAAAACAGCTTAAGAACACTGAAGCTTTCTTT. Translating it yields CASSQKQLKNTEAFF.

The V and J genes are TRBV5-8 and TRBJ2-3; TRBD1 agrees at 7 bases. Trimming took 3 bases from V and 1 from J; bases not matched to a gene: 5. Germline values: CDR1 SGHTS, CDR2 YDEGEE. The CDR3 is made up of 15 amino acids. The CDR3 region has the DNA TGTGCCAGCAGCTCCCGGACAGGCGGCACAGATACGCAGTATTTT. Encoded protein: CASSSRTGGTDTQYF.

The chain carries TRBV2 and TRBJ1-1; TRBD1 might be the D (5 bases). The length of the CDR3 is 14 residues. The ends were cut back, 7 bases at V and 4 bases at J, with 16 bases in the middle. CDR1 and CDR2 (germline): SNHLY, FYNNEI. The CDR3 DNA sequence: TGTGCCAGCACTCTGACAGCGAGCCTCACTGAAGCTTTCTTT. Residues: CASTLTASLTEAFF.

The chain is built from TRBV6-2 or TRBV6-3 and TRBJ1-3; no definite D call. This CDR3 region has 16 residues. The V end lost 5 bases, the J end lost 0 bases, and 14 bases lay between the germline ends. Germline V lookup: CDR1 MNHEY, CDR2 SVGEGT. DNA for the CDR3: TGTGCCAGCAGTCCCCCGTGGGCCACCTCTGGAAACACCATATATTTT. Translation: CASSPPWATSGNTIYF.

As to this clone: Additional DNA sequences in this sample encode the identical CDR3. The chain links TRBV9 to TRBJ1-2; TRBD1 aligns across 7 bases. Germline V gene sequence: CDR1 SGDLS, CDR2 YYNGEE. V shed 0 bases, J shed 7 bases, and the junction held 3 bases outside the gene matches. The CDR3 consists of 13 residues. DNA for the CDR3: TGTGCCAGCAGCGTAGATCAGGGGGGTGGCTACACCTTC. Protein sequence: CASSVDQGGGYTF.

The CDR3 spells CASSQDTGVYGYTF. CDR3 bases: TGCGCCAGCAGCCAAGACACAGGGGTCTATGGCTACACCTTC. This chain links TRBV5-1 with TRBJ1-2; TRBD1 matches 7 bases. The V gene end was trimmed by 4 bases and the J gene end by 4 bases; junction bases not matched to a gene: 7. This CDR3 spans 14 amino acids. Germline lookup yields CDR1 SGHRS and CDR2 YFSETQ.

CDR3 in amino acids: CASSSEGDSYQPQHF. For the CDR3, the DNA is TGTGCCAGCTCCTCGGAAGGGGATAGTTATCAGCCCCAGCATTTT. The chain recombines TRBV7-8 with TRBJ1-5, with TRBD1 as a possible D gene (5 bases). CDR1 and CDR2 (germline): SGHVS, FQNEAQ. V shed 8 bases and J shed 5 bases, with 19 bases lying between them. This CDR3 region has 15 residues.

The J gene is TRBJ1-1, the V gene TRBV6-5, with D maybe TRBD1 (5 bases). The CDR3 loop spans 15 amino acids. V shed 2 bases and J shed 4 bases, with 14 bases lying between them. Germline CDR1 is MNHEY and CDR2 is SVGAGI. The CDR3 sequence is CASSYTQGRGTEAFF. The CDR3 DNA follows: TGTGCCAGCAGTTACACTCAGGGTAGGGGCACTGAAGCTTTCTTT.

This chain connects TRBV19 to TRBJ1-2; D call uncertain. The V gene lost 9 bases and the J gene lost 1 base, with 12 bases spanning the gap. The germline CDR1 and CDR2 sequences are LNHDA and SQIVND (reference sequence). This CDR3 contains 13 residues. This chain's CDR3 is CASRGGNNYGYTF. The CDR3 bases are TGTGCCAGCCGTGGAGGAAATAACTATGGCTACACCTTC.

This rearrangement joins TRBV4-1 to TRBJ1-2; TRBD1 agrees at 8 bases. Germline V gives CDR1 MGHRA, CDR2 YSYEKL. The trim removed 2 bases at V and 0 bases at J, leaving 14 bases unmatched. This CDR3 comprises 19 residues. Here the CDR3 DNA reads TGCGCCAGCAGCCAACTTCGAGACAGGGGCGACCTAGCTAACTATGGCTACACCTTC. This sequence encodes CASSQLRDRGDLANYGYTF.

This clone came up a few times. V is TRBV5-6 and J is TRBJ1-2, with D hard to call. The germline V and J ends were trimmed by 3 bases and 7 bases, with 7 bases remaining between them. CDR1 is SGHDT, CDR2 YYEEEE, per germline. The CDR3 runs to 11 residues. The CDR3 reads CASSWEGGYTF. In DNA, the CDR3 is TGTGCCAGCAGCTGGGAGGGTGGCTACACCTTC.

The chain joins TRBV27 to TRBJ1-5; a possible D gene is TRBD1 (6 bases). The ends were cut back, 6 bases at V and 1 base at J, with 13 bases in the middle. The CDR3 totals 15 residues. From germline, CDR1 is MNHEY and CDR2 SMNVEV (reference sequence). CDR3 region: CASRRSGQSNQPQHF. CDR3 DNA sequence: TGTGCCAGCAGGCGTTCCGGACAGAGCAATCAGCCCCAGCATTTT.

This chain connects TRBV15 to TRBJ1-5; 8 bases agree with TRBD1. Germline V gene data show CDR1 as LNHNV and CDR2 as YYDKDF (reference sequence). The ends lost 3 bases at V and 4 bases at J; junction bases unmatched: 2. The CDR3 spans 14 residues. CDR3 coding DNA: TGTGCCACCAGCAGGCGGACAGGGAATCAGCCCCAGCATTTT. Translated: CATSRRTGNQPQHF.

The rearrangement links TRBV4-3 to TRBJ2-1; D gene unclear. V was shortened by 8 bases and J by 6 bases, with 17 bases between the two germline ends. Germline loops: CDR1 LGHNA, CDR2 YSLEER. The CDR3 consists of 14 residues. CDR3: CASATNLGRNEQFF. The CDR3 nucleotides are TGCGCCAGCGCTACTAACCTCGGTCGCAATGAGCAGTTCTTC.

The chain has TRBV18 and TRBJ1-1; tentatively, D is TRBD1 (5 bases). V was cut by 3 bases and J by 3 bases, with 11 bases left in between. CDR3 length equals 14 residues. Germline loops: CDR1 KGHSH, CDR2 LQKENI. The CDR3 region is CASSPLTGYTEAFF. The CDR3 DNA is TGTGCCAGCTCACCGTTAACAGGATACACTGAAGCTTTCTTT.

The chain carries TRBV9 and TRBJ2-7; 7 bases align to TRBD1. V trimming: 0 bases; J trimming: 2 bases; junction bases outside the gene matches: 5. The CDR3 consists of 15 residues. Germline-derived CDR1 and CDR2 are SGDLS and YYNGEE. The CDR3 DNA reads TGTGCCAGCAGCGTAGGTATTCAGGGGGCCTACGAGCAGTACTTC. It specifies CASSVGIQGAYEQYF.